This TCR beta chain was recorded in a study of blood T cell repertoires in COVID-19. The wider study: Sources were T cells, B-cell-depleted T cells, or PBMCs; the material itself was cDNA or gDNA.

This CDR3 has 16 amino acids. The V gene end was trimmed by 4 bases and the J gene end by 6 bases; junction bases not matched to a gene: 14. CDR1 and CDR2 (germline): SQVTM, ANQGSEA. TCRdb's table, derived via immunoSEQ multiplex PCR, lists solely in-frame clones and lacks some. The sample holds around 140,000 clones, just under 80% seen once. The source of this sequence is an older woman with acute or convalescent COVID-19. This rearrangement joins TRBV29-1 to TRBJ2-1; TRBD2 aligns across 8 bases. The sample consisted of peripheral blood. CDR3: CSVVGAPAGGFNEQFF. The CDR3 DNA follows: TGCAGCGTTGTGGGGGCCCCGGCGGGAGGTTTCAATGAGCAGTTCTTC.